This TCR beta chain appears in the sequencing data of a study of CD8 T cells in acute hepatitis C reinfection (dated by TCRdb to the early 2020s). In the study overall: The TCRbeta repertoire of CD8+ T cells specific for the HCV NS3-1073 epitope was profiled during acute infection and after viral clearance. Several spontaneous resolvers provided paired acute and follow-up samples. Broader findings and caveats from the paper: Because bulk sequencing covered only the TCRbeta chain, the alphabeta pairing of the public clonotypes could not be determined. CDR3 sequences shared with other epitopes were rarely observed, and exact matching may have been limited by differing sequencing approaches. Follow-up repertoires were not available for chronically infected subjects, because NS3-1073 specific cells were too rare to be sorted. High diversity was observed in NS3-1073 specific repertoires, and no significant differences in diversity were found between acute resolver, follow-up resolver and acute chronic samples. Approximately twelve public clonotypes were identified irrespective of outcome, and one of the public clonotypes used V04-02/J02-02. TRBV04 and TRBV06 gene families were preferentially used in all groups, and this usage was not explained by overrepresentation in the naive pool.

Sample time point, as interpreted from the label and publication: naive CD8 control sorted from an acute-time-point sample. Enrolled in the Montreal Hepatitis C Cohort (HEPCO) in Canada, the donors were people who inject drugs, and these donors were followed every 3 months. A positive HCV RNA or antibody test that followed a negative test within the previous 24 weeks was the definition used for acute primary HCV infection. Cells were surface stained with CD3, CD8 and CD45RO antibodies, and an aqua fixable dye was used to exclude dead cells. The cohort also included 6 subjects who developed chronic infection, defined as HCV RNA positivity at 24 weeks. Negative selection by means of the MACS CD8+ T cell Isolation Kit yielded CD8+ T cells from peripheral blood mononuclear cells recovered from cryopreservation by thawing. Cells were sorted on a BD FACSAria II cell sorter. Measured from the cysteine to the phenylalanine, the CDR3 is 12 residues long. The sequence is cut down to CDR3 DNA, 36 bases in frame from base 1. Sequences SGHDT (CDR1) and YYEEEE (CDR2) are obtained from the germline V gene. V ends up 6 bases short and J 7 bases short, with an unmatched junction base count of 3.

The FACS-sorted cells had their genomic DNA extracted, and the commercial immunoSEQ service was used to sequence the TCRbeta chains. In the authors' own workflow: ImmunoSEQ Analyzer software v3.0 and R v3.5.1 were used to analyze the repertoire data. Only productive rearrangements were analyzed, because sequences with stop codons or out-of-frame rearrangements were removed. Simpson diversity, Shannon entropy, CDR3 length and nucleotide addition metrics were supplied by the sequencing provider. Based on frequency, clonotypes were placed into dominant, sub-dominant, low or lowest abundance groups, and clonotypes under 0.1% were left out of most analyses. A CDR3 amino acid clonotype was called public when found in at least two subjects at a cumulative frequency of at least 0.5%. The source is immuneACCESS, and TCRdb retained only in-frame sequences with V and J called. Part of the clones is not carried over; for the studies checked, unresolved V genes explain less than half of this, and the remainder is unexplained. Clone size and V and J calls were adopted from that table, with D and trimming inferred from the DNA. For this sample there are 30,000 to 40,000 clones; around 87% appear just once. The ten biggest clones cover roughly 0.46% of the sample.

A note on this clone: This clone's antigen is unknown. Base qualities are not recorded, but no much larger clone differs from it by a single base.

Sequenced input: naive CD8+ T cells from PBMCs. The sample's cell subset or site label, decoded: sorted total naive CD45RO-negative CD8+ T cells. This chain is built from TRBV5-6 and TRBJ1-1; 10 central bases correspond to TRBD1. This TCR was recovered from a man aged 25 to 40 with chronic hepatitis C. The bases are TGTGCCAGCACGGACAGGGGGAATGAAGCTTTCTTT. Its protein product is CASTDRGNEAFF.